This entry lists 22 T cell receptor beta chains sequenced from one sample in a study of T cell changes during pregnancy in multiple sclerosis (dated by TCRdb to the late 2010s). The library was generated by the immunoSEQ multiplex PCR assay. TCRdb obtained this table from immuneACCESS and retained in-frame rearrangements with V and J assigned. These tables miss some clones; where compared with another copy, unresolved V genes account for less than half of the shortfall, and the remainder is unexplained. The sample contains more than 30,000 clones, 70% to 90% of them found a single time. Around 6.8% of the sample comes from the top ten. The sample here was CD8+ T cells from peripheral blood mononuclear cells, taken in the second trimester of pregnancy. All receptors derive from a female donor with multiple sclerosis, enrolled in a pregnancy study.

The CDR3 loop is CASSGTENYEQYF. The CDR3 nucleotides read TGTGCCAGTTCCGGGACAGAGAACTACGAGCAGTACTTC. The chain joins TRBV27 to TRBJ2-7; 7 bases match TRBD1. The CDR3 is 13 amino acids. Germline V lookup: CDR1 MNHEY, CDR2 SMNVEV (reference sequence). Unmatched junction bases numbered 8, after V lost 9 bases and J lost 3 bases.

The chain couples TRBV7-2 to TRBJ2-7, with D perhaps matching TRBD2 (6 bases). The germline V and J ends were trimmed by 4 bases and 3 bases, with 16 bases remaining between them. This CDR3 comprises 15 residues. CDR1 is SGHTA, CDR2 FQGNSA, per germline. The CDR3 DNA follows: TGTGCCAGCAGCTCCAACAATGGGAGGATCTACGAGCAGTACTTC. This sequence encodes CASSSNNGRIYEQYF.

This chain connects TRBV19 to TRBJ1-1, with D hard to call. This CDR3 has 13 residues. Germline loops: CDR1 LNHDA, CDR2 SQIVND (reference sequence). V was trimmed by 3 bases and J by 1 base, leaving 6 bases between them. The CDR3 DNA follows: TGTGCCAGTAGTATTTGGCAGAACACTGAAGCTTTCTTT. Translating it yields CASSIWQNTEAFF.

V and J are TRBV19 and TRBJ2-7; 9 positions agree with TRBD1. V gave up 8 bases and J gave up 0 bases; unmatched junction bases: 8. Germline-derived CDR1 and CDR2 are LNHDA and SQIVND (reference sequence). This CDR3 contains 15 residues. In DNA, the CDR3 is TGTGCCAGTTCGCCGGGACAGGGTATCTCCTACGAGCAGTACTTC. It encodes CASSPGQGISYEQYF.

This clone was seen just once. The J gene is TRBJ1-2, the V gene TRBV27, with D maybe TRBD1 (5 bases). CDR1 is MNHEY, CDR2 SMNVEV, per germline (reference sequence). The CDR3 has 13 amino acids. V dropped 6 bases and J dropped 4 bases, with 12 bases sitting between them. CDR3 nucleotide sequence: TGTGCCAGCAGAGGGGTAGGCCTCTATGGCTACACCTTC. Residues: CASRGVGLYGYTF.

V usage is TRBV5-1 and J usage is TRBJ2-7; TRBD1 is a possible D gene (6 bases). There are 13 residues in the CDR3. Trimming removed 1 base at V and 5 bases at J, with 10 bases between. Germline V CDR1 and CDR2: SGHRS, YFSETQ. The CDR3 DNA is TGCGCCAGCAGCTTGTCAAGGGGGAACGAGCAGTACTTC. As protein: CASSLSRGNEQYF.

This clone was recorded a few times. The chain carries TRBV28 and TRBJ2-2; TRBD1 agrees at 11 bases. Germline-derived CDR1 and CDR2 are MDHEN and SYDVKM. Trimming at V came to 5 bases and at J to 4 bases, leaving 9 bases not matched to a gene. There are 17 residues in the CDR3. The CDR3 sequence: CASSPWTGGYGTGELFF. DNA of the CDR3: TGTGCCAGCAGTCCTTGGACAGGGGGCTATGGCACCGGGGAGCTGTTTTTT. The whole variable domain, filled in from reference TRBV28 and TRBJ2-2, reads DVKVTQSSRYLVKRTGEKVFLECVQDMDHENMFWYRQDPGLGLRLIYFSYDVKMKEKGDIPEGYSVSREKKERFSLILESASTNQTSMYLCASSPWTGGYGTGELFFGEGSRLTVL.

V gene TRBV7-9 combines with J gene TRBJ2-1; 12 bases line up with TRBD2. CDR1 is SEHNR and CDR2 is FQNEAQ in the germline V gene (reference sequence). The CDR3 spans 15 residues. The J segment lost 8 bases and the V segment lost 5 bases, leaving 7 bases of the junction unmatched. CDR3 region: CASSTRLAGVDEQFF. CDR3 nucleotides: TGTGCCAGCAGCACACGACTAGCGGGAGTGGATGAGCAGTTCTTC. The full variable domain, its missing parts supplied by reference TRBV7-9 and TRBJ2-1, is DTGVSQNPRHKITKRGQNVTFRCDPISEHNRLYWYRQTLGQGPEFLTYFQNEAQLEKSRLLSDRFSAERPKGSFSTLEIQRTEQGDSAMYLCASSTRLAGVDEQFFGPGTRLTVL.

This clone was recorded only once. V is TRBV5-4 and J is TRBJ2-7; D may be TRBD2 (6 bases). Between the trimmed V and J ends, which lost 4 bases and 4 bases, there was a span of 18 bases. The CDR3 is made up of 15 amino acids. The germline gives CDR1 SGHNT, CDR2 YYREEE (reference sequence). In nucleotides, the CDR3 is TGTGCCAGCAGCGGCGGGACTTCCAACCCATACGAGCAGTACTTC. This codes for CASSGGTSNPYEQYF.

This chain connects TRBV11-2 to TRBJ1-1, with TRBD1 matching 9 bases. Germline lookup yields CDR1 SGHAT and CDR2 FQNNGV. V trimming: 4 bases; J trimming: 4 bases; junction bases outside the gene matches: 7. The CDR3 extends over 15 amino acids. The CDR3 is CASSSGTGSFTEAFF. For the CDR3, the DNA is TGTGCCAGCAGCTCAGGGACAGGGTCGTTCACTGAAGCTTTCTTT.

This clone has just one count. The chain recombines TRBV19 with TRBJ1-2; no definite D call. The V gene's germline CDR1 is LNHDA and CDR2 SQIVND (reference sequence). Deletions cut 1 base from V and 0 bases from J, with 6 bases between. The CDR3 runs to 14 residues. The CDR3 nucleotides read TGTGCCAGTAGTATAGTCCAGGCTAACTATGGCTACACCTTC. It codes for CASSIVQANYGYTF. The full variable domain, in which reference TRBV19 and TRBJ1-2 provide the parts outside the CDR3, is DGGITQSPKYLFRKEGQNVTLSCEQNLNHDAMYWYRQDPGQGLRLIYYSQIVNDFQKGDIAEGYSVSREKKESFPLTVTSAQKNPTAFYLCASSIVQANYGYTFGSGTRLTVV.

This CDR3 is CASSPLAGGPGYEQYF. CDR3 nucleotide sequence: TGTGCCAGCAGCCCCCTAGCGGGAGGGCCAGGCTACGAGCAGTACTTC. V is TRBV11-2 and J is TRBJ2-7, with TRBD2 matching 12 bases. Germline CDR1 SGHAT, CDR2 FQNNGV. With 5 bases clipped from V and 3 bases from J, the junction kept 8 bases outside the gene matches. The CDR3 consists of 16 residues.

This rearrangement joins TRBV27 to TRBJ1-3; perhaps TRBD1 as D (6 bases). Germline V gives CDR1 MNHEY, CDR2 SMNVEV (reference sequence). This CDR3 is 15 amino acids long. V was shortened by 3 bases and J by 2 bases, with 11 bases between the two germline ends. This CDR3 reads CASSLSGATGNTIYF. The DNA of the CDR3 is TGTGCCAGCAGTTTGTCAGGGGCTACTGGAAACACCATATATTTT.

V usage is TRBV5-1 and J usage is TRBJ2-3; D is undetermined. V lost 1 base and J lost 10, with 13 bases in between. The CDR3 extends over 13 amino acids. CDR1 and CDR2 from the germline V gene are SGHRS and YFSETQ. The CDR3 coding sequence is TGCGCCAGCAGCTTGCATTCGCTAGGTCCGCAGTATTTT. Translating gives CASSLHSLGPQYF.

The gene calls are TRBV28 and TRBJ1-5; 7 bases match TRBD1. This CDR3 spans 16 amino acids. Germline V lookup: CDR1 MDHEN, CDR2 SYDVKM. The V segment lost 5 bases and the J segment 7 bases; nucleotides outside the gene matches: 14. The CDR3 reads CASSRNRGEKEQPQHF. CDR3 coding DNA: TGTGCCAGCAGTCGGAACAGGGGTGAGAAGGAGCAGCCCCAGCATTTT.

V is TRBV19 and J is TRBJ1-5, with 9 bases fitting TRBD1. The V gene's germline CDR1 is LNHDA and CDR2 SQIVND (reference sequence). This CDR3 contains 19 residues. V gave up 9 bases and J gave up 2 bases; unmatched junction bases: 20. The CDR3 sequence: CASHAGQGTHTRGNQPQHF. The CDR3 nucleotides are TGTGCCAGCCACGCAGGACAGGGGACCCATACCCGAGGCAATCAGCCCCAGCATTTT.

This clone has just one count. The rearrangement links TRBV19 to TRBJ1-1; D unclear. CDR1 LNHDA and CDR2 SQIVND come from the germline V gene (reference sequence). The CDR3 is 16 amino acids. Deletions cut 3 bases from V and 1 base from J, with 15 bases between. The CDR3 reads CASSMFDGWWNTEAFF. The CDR3 region has the DNA TGTGCCAGTAGTATGTTTGACGGGTGGTGGAACACTGAAGCTTTCTTT. The full variable domain, its missing parts supplied by reference TRBV19 and TRBJ1-1, is DGGITQSPKYLFRKEGQNVTLSCEQNLNHDAMYWYRQDPGQGLRLIYYSQIVNDFQKGDIAEGYSVSREKKESFPLTVTSAQKNPTAFYLCASSMFDGWWNTEAFFGQGTRLTVV.

The chain joins TRBV2 to TRBJ2-6, with a possible D match to TRBD1 (6 bases). Germline loops: CDR1 SNHLY, CDR2 FYNNEI. Deletions cut 9 bases from V and 2 bases from J, with 14 bases between. This CDR3 is built from 15 residues. Here the CDR3 reads CARQGISAGANVLTF. As DNA, the CDR3 is TGTGCCAGACAGGGAATTTCGGCTGGGGCCAACGTCCTGACTTTC.

The rearrangement joins TRBV29-1 to TRBJ2-3; D gene unclear. The CDR3 sequence is 12 residues long. Germline CDR1 is SQVTM and CDR2 is ANQGSEA. Deletions cut 7 bases from V and 4 bases from J, with 12 bases between. The CDR3 coding sequence is TGCAGCGCTTCGACGGGTGCAGATACGCAGTATTTT. Protein product: CSASTGADTQYF.

The rearrangement joins TRBV23-1 to TRBJ2-2; 10 nucleotides match TRBD1. TRBV23-1 is known as an ORF, though its function is uncertain. V lost 3 bases to trimming and J lost 4 bases; unmatched junction nucleotides: 8. CDR3 length: 17 residues. As DNA, the CDR3 is TGCGCCAGCAGTCAGGTGATGACAGGGGGCATCACCGGGGAGCTGTTTTTT. Its protein is CASSQVMTGGITGELFF.

This chain joins TRBV19 and TRBJ2-3; D might be TRBD2 (5 bases). Germline values: CDR1 LNHDA, CDR2 SQIVND (reference sequence). This CDR3 is 14 amino acids long. Trimming stripped 5 bases from V and 3 bases from J, with 12 bases between. In DNA form, the CDR3 reads TGTGCCAGTAGTCCCTTCACGGGGACAGATACGCAGTATTTT. Translating gives CASSPFTGTDTQYF.

The V call is TRBV7-9, the J call TRBJ2-1, with D possibly matching TRBD2 (5 bases). The CDR3 extends over 15 amino acids. The ends were cut back, 7 bases at V and 2 bases at J, with 15 bases in the middle. The germline gives CDR1 SEHNR, CDR2 FQNEAQ (reference sequence). The CDR3 is CASTHVGATYNEQFF. As DNA, the CDR3 is TGTGCCAGCACCCACGTGGGAGCTACCTACAATGAGCAGTTCTTC. Based on the CDR3 plus reference TRBV7-9 and TRBJ2-1, the full variable domain is DTGVSQNPRHKITKRGQNVTFRCDPISEHNRLYWYRQTLGQGPEFLTYFQNEAQLEKSRLLSDRFSAERPKGSFSTLEIQRTEQGDSAMYLCASTHVGATYNEQFFGPGTRLTVL.